One TCR beta chain is described in this entry. Its specificity is unknown. Uncontrolled infection, other autoimmune disease, pregnancy or lactation excluded patients. The PBMCs studied were ones that came from 10 ml fresh peripheral blood. The data originate from a study of T cells in Graves' hyperthyroidism and ophthalmopathy. Germline V gene sequence: CDR1 SGDLS, CDR2 YYNGEE. The length of the CDR3 is 15 residues. The V end lost 3 bases, the J end lost 0 bases, and 11 bases lay between the germline ends. The source material, RNA transcripts, was used to amplify TCR beta CDR3 regions. HTBI primers were the set used in a first-round RT-PCR of the TCR CDR3. MiXCR was run by TCRdb on the multiplex PCR reads, yielding one entry per CDR3 protein. Of a few hundred thousand distinct CDR3 sequences listed, 15% are singletons. Study findings and constraints: Ophthalmopathy was told apart from stable hyperthyroidism by a 13 V-J model.

The rearrangement links TRBV9 to TRBJ2-3; tentatively, D is TRBD2 (6 bases). This receptor was taken from a woman in her thirties with Graves' hyperthyroidism. The sequencing input was blood. Written as DNA, the CDR3 is TGTGCCAGCAGCGCCACCGGGACTAGCACAGATACGCAGTATTTT. This translates into CASSATGTSTDTQYF.